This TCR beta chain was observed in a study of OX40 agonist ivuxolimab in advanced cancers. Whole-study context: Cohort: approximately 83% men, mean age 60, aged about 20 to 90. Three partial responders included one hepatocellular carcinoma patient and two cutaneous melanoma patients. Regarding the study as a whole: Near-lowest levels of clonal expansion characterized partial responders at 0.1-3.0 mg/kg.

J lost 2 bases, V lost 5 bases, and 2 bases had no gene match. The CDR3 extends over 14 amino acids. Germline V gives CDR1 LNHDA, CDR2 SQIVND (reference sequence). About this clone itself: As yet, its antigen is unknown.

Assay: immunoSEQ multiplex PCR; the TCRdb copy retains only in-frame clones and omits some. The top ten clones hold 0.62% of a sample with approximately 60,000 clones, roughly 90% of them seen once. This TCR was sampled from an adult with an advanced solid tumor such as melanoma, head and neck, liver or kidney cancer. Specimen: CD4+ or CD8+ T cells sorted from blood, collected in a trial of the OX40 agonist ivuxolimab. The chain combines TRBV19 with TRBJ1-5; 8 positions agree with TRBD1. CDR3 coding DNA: TGTGCCAGTAGTGACAGGGGTGGCAATCAGCCCCAGCATTTT. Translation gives CASSDRGGNQPQHF.